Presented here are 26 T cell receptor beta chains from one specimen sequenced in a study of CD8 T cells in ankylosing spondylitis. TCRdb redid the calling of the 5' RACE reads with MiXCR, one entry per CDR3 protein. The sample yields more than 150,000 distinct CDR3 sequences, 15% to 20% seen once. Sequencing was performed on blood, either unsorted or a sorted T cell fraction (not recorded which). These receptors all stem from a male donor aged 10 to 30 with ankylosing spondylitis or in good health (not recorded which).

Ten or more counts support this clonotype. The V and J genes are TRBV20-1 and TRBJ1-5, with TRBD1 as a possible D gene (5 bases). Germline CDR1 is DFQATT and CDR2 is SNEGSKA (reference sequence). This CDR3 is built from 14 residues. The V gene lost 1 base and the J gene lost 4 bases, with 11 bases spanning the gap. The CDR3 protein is CSARVGASNQPQHF. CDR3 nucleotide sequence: TGCAGTGCTAGAGTCGGGGCGAGTAATCAGCCCCAGCATTTT.

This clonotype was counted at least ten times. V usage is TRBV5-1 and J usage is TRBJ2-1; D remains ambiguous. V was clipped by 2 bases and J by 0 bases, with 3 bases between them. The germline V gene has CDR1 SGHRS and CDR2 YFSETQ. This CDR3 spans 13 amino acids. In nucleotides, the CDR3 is TGCGCCAGCAGCTTTAACTCCTACAATGAGCAGTTCTTC. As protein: CASSFNSYNEQFF.

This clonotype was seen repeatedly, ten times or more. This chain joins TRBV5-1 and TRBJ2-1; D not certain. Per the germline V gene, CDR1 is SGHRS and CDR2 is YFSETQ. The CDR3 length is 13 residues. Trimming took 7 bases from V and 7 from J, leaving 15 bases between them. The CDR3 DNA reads TGCGCCAGCTGGGGATTAGGAAGGAATGAGCAGTTCTTC. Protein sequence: CASWGLGRNEQFF.

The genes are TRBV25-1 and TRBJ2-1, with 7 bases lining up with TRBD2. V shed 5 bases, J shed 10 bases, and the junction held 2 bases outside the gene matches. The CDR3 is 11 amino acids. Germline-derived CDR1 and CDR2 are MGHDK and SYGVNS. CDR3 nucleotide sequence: TGTGCCAGCAGTCCACTAGCGGAGCAGTTCTTC. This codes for CASSPLAEQFF.

The CDR3 loop reads CASSLPRRDEQFF. In nucleotides, the CDR3 is TGTGCCAGCAGCCTTCCTAGGAGGGATGAGCAGTTCTTC. The V and J genes are TRBV5-4 and TRBJ2-1; TRBD2 might be the D (6 bases). Germline CDR1 is SGHNT and CDR2 is YYREEE (reference sequence). This CDR3 is built from 13 residues. Trimming took off 4 bases at V and 8 bases at J, with 13 bases between the two ends.

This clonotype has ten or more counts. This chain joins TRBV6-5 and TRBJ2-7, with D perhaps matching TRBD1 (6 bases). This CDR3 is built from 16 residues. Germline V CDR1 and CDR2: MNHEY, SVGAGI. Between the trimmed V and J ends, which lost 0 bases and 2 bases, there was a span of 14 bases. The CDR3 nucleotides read TGTGCCAGCAGTTACTCGCCGGACAGTGGAGCCTACGAGCAGTACTTC. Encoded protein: CASSYSPDSGAYEQYF.

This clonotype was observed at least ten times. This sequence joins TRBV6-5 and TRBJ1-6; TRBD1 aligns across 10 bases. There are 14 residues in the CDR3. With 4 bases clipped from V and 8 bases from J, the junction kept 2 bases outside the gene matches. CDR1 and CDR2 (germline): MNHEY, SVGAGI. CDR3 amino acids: CASSLTGGDSPLHF. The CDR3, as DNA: TGTGCCAGCAGTTTGACAGGGGGCGATTCACCCCTCCACTTT.

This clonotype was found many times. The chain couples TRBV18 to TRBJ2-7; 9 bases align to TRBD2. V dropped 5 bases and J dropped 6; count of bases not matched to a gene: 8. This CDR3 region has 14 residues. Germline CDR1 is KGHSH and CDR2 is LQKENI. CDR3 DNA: TGTGCCAGCTCAACAGCGGGAGGATCGGTCGAGCAGTACGTC. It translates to CASSTAGGSVEQYV.

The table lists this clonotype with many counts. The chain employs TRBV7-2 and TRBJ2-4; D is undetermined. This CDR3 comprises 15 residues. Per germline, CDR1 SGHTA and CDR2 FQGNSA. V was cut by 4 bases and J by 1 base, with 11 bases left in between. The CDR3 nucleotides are TGTGCCAGCAGCTGGACCTTCGGGGCCAAAAACATTCAGTACTTC. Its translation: CASSWTFGAKNIQYF.

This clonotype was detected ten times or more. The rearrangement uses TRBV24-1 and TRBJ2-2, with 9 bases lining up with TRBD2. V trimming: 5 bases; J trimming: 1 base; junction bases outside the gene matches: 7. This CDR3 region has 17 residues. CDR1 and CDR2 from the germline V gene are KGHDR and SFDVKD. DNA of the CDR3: TGTGCCACCAGTGGGCTAGCGGGATTCGTGAACACCGGGGAGCTGTTTTTT. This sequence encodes CATSGLAGFVNTGELFF.

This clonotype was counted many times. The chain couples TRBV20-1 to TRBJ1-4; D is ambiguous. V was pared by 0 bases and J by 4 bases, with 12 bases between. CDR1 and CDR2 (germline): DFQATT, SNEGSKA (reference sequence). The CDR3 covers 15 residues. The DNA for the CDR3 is TGCAGTGCTAGAGATCTCCGGGGAGATAATGAAAAACTGTTTTTT. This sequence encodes CSARDLRGDNEKLFF.

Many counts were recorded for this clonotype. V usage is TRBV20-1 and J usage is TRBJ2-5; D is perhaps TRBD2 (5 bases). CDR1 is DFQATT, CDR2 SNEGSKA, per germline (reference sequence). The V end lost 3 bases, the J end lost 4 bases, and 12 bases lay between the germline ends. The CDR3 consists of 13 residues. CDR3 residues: CSARVGMGETQYF. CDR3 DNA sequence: TGCAGTGCTAGGGTCGGGATGGGAGAGACCCAGTACTTC.

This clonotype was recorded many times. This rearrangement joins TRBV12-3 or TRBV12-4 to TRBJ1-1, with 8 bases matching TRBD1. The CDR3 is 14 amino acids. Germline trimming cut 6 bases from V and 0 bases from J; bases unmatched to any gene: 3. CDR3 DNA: TGTGCCAGCAGGGTACAGGGGGTGAACACTGAAGCTTTCTTT. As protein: CASRVQGVNTEAFF.

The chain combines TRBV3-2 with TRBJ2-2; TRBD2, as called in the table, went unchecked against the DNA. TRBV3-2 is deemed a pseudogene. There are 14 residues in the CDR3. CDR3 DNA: TGTGCCACCAGCAGCCCGAGAGGGACCGGGGAGCTGTTTTTT. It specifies CATSSPRGTGELFF.

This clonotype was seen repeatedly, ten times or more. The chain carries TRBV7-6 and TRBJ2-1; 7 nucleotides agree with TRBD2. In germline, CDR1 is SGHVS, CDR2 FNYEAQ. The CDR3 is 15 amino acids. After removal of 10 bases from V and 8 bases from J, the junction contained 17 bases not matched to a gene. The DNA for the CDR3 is TGTGCCATCTCCCCTGGGGAGGGCCATGGGGATGAGCAGTTCTTC. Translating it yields CAISPGEGHGDEQFF.

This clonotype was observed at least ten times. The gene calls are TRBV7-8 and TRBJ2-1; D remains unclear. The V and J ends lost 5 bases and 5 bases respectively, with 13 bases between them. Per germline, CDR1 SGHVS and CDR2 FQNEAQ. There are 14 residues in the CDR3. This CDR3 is CASSPVARDNEQFF. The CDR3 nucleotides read TGTGCCAGCAGCCCCGTGGCACGAGACAATGAGCAGTTCTTC.

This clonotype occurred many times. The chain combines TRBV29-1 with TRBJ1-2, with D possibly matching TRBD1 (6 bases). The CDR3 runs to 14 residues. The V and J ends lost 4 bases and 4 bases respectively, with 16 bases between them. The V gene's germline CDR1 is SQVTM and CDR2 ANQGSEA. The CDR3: CSVVPEQGLYGYTF. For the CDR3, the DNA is TGCAGCGTTGTCCCTGAACAGGGACTCTATGGCTACACCTTC.

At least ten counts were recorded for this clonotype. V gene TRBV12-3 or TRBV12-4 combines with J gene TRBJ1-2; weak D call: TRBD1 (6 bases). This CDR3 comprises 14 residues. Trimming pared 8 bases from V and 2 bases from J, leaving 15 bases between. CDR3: CASRSGASNYGYTF. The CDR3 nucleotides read TGTGCCAGCCGATCGGGGGCCAGCAACTATGGCTACACCTTC.

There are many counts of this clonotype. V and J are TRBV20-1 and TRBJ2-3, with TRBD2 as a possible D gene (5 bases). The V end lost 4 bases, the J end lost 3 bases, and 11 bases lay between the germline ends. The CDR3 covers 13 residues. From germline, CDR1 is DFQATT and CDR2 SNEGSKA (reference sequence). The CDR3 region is CSATLTGTDTQYF. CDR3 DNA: TGCAGTGCTACCCTAACGGGGACAGATACGCAGTATTTT.

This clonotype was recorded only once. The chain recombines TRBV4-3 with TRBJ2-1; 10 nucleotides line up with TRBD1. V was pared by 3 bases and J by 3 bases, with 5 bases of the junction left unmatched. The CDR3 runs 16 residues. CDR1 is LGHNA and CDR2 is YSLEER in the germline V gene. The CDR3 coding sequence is TGCGCCAGCAGCCAGCGACAGGGGGCAATCTACAATGAGCAGTTCTTC. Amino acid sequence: CASSQRQGAIYNEQFF.

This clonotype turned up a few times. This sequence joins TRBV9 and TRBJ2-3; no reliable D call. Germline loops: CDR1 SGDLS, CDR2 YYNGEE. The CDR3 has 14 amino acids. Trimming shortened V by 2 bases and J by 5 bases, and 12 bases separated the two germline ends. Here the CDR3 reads CASSVDTHLDTQYF. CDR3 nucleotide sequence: TGTGCCAGCAGCGTCGATACCCACTTAGATACGCAGTATTTT.

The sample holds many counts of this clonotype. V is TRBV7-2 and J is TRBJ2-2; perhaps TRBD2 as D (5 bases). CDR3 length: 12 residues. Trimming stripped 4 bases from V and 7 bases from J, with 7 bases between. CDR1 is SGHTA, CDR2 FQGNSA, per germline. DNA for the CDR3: TGTGCCAGCAGCTACGGGGTCGGGGAGCTGTTTTTT. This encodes CASSYGVGELFF.

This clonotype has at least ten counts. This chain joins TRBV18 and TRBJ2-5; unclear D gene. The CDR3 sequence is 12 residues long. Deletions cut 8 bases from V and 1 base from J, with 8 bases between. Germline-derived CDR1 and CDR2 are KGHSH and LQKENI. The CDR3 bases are TGTGCCAGCAGTCCTCCCCAAGAGACCCAGTACTTC. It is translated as CASSPPQETQYF.

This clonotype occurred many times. DNA for the CDR3: TGCGCCAGCAGCCAAGCGGGGGCCTACAATGAGCAGTTCTTC. Amino acids: CASSQAGAYNEQFF. This chain connects TRBV5-1 to TRBJ2-1, with 8 bases lining up with TRBD2. The germline CDR1 and CDR2 sequences are SGHRS and YFSETQ. Trimming removed 4 bases from V and 2 bases from J; junction bases left unmatched: 2. There are 14 residues in the CDR3.

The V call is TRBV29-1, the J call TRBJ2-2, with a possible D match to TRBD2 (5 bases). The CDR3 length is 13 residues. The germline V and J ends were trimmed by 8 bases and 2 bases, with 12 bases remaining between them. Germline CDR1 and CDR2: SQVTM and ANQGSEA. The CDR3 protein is CSSGGHNTGELFF. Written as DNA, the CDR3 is TGCAGCTCCGGCGGGCACAACACCGGGGAGCTGTTTTTT.

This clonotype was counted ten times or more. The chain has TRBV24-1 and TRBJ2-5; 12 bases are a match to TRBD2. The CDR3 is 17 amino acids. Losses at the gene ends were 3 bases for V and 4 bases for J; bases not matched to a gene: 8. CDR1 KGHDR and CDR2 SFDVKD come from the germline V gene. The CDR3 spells CATSDLRPGLAGETQYF. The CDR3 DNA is TGTGCCACCAGTGATCTCCGTCCGGGACTAGCGGGAGAGACCCAGTACTTC.